Below, 24 T cell receptor beta chains from the same sample are listed, as sequenced in a study of blood T cell repertoires in COVID-19. The assay was immunoSEQ multiplex PCR, and TCRdb's table has in-frame clones only and misses some. Of some 140,000 clones listed, less than 90% were seen once; the top ten hold 15% to 20%. Sequenced material: PBMCs or T cells enriched from blood (not recorded which). The receptors derive from a man aged 30-40 years who had recovered from COVID-19.

There are a few counts of this clone. The V call is TRBV18, the J call TRBJ1-1; possible D gene TRBD1, 6 bases. The V and J ends lost 3 bases and 10 bases respectively, with 12 bases between them. The CDR3 runs to 12 residues. Germline V lookup: CDR1 KGHSH, CDR2 LQKENI. CDR3 protein: CASSPTTGGAFF. CDR3 bases: TGTGCCAGCTCACCGACGACAGGCGGAGCTTTCTTT.

V usage is TRBV29-1 and J usage is TRBJ1-1; D unresolved. Germline CDR1 and CDR2: SQVTM and ANQGSEA. V shed 3 bases and J shed 4 bases, with 3 bases lying between them. The CDR3 has 10 amino acids. The CDR3 spells CSVESTEAFF. The CDR3, as DNA: TGCAGCGTTGAGAGCACTGAAGCTTTCTTT.

This clone appeared once. The V call is TRBV5-1, the J call TRBJ1-1; D is possibly TRBD1 (5 bases). V was clipped by 5 bases and J by 1 base, with 15 bases between them. This CDR3 is built from 15 residues. Germline-derived CDR1 and CDR2 are SGHRS and YFSETQ. The CDR3 nucleotides read TGCGCCAGCAGACCAGGGCGATGGGAGAACACTGAAGCTTTCTTT. Its translation is CASRPGRWENTEAFF.

V and J are TRBV9 and TRBJ1-6, with TRBD1 as a possible D gene (5 bases). V dropped 0 bases and J dropped 6 bases, with 10 bases sitting between them. CDR3 length equals 15 residues. In germline, CDR1 is SGDLS, CDR2 YYNGEE. The CDR3 here is CASSVVGDSNSPLHF. For the CDR3, the DNA is TGTGCCAGCAGCGTAGTAGGAGACAGTAATTCACCCCTCCACTTT. Full variable domain (remainder filled in from reference TRBV9 and TRBJ1-6): DSGVTQTPKHLITATGQRVTLRCSPRSGDLSVYWYQQSLDQGLQFLIQYYNGEERAKGNILERFSAQQFPDLHSELNLSSLELGDSALYFCASSVVGDSNSPLHFGNGTRLTVT.

This clone was picked up one time. The CDR3 is CASSFSRGQTQYF. The CDR3 DNA reads TGTGCCAGCAGTTTCTCTCGGGGTCAGACCCAGTACTTC. The V gene is TRBV27, the J gene TRBJ2-5; possible D gene TRBD2, 5 bases. The CDR3 is made up of 13 amino acids. V lost 3 bases, J lost 6 bases, and 11 bases lay in between. Germline assignment: CDR1 MNHEY and CDR2 SMNVEV (reference sequence).

This clone was detected only a few times. V usage is TRBV27 and J usage is TRBJ2-1, with D possibly TRBD2 on 7 matching bases. CDR3 size: 13 residues. V dropped 2 bases and J dropped 7 bases, with 9 bases sitting between them. The germline V gene encodes CDR1 MNHEY and CDR2 SMNVEV (reference sequence). In nucleotides, the CDR3 is TGTGCCAGCAGTTTAAGGGGGGGTAATGAGCAGTTCTTC. This codes for CASSLRGGNEQFF.

The chain carries TRBV7-2 and TRBJ2-1; weak D call: TRBD1 (6 bases). Per germline, CDR1 SGHTA and CDR2 FQGNSA. This CDR3 region has 15 residues. Between the trimmed V and J ends, which lost 4 bases and 1 base, there was a span of 11 bases. The CDR3: CASSSTGGSYNEQFF. DNA of the CDR3: TGTGCCAGCAGCTCGACAGGTGGGTCCTACAATGAGCAGTTCTTC.

The V call is TRBV7-3, the J call TRBJ1-1; 10 bases agree with TRBD1. After removal of 5 bases from V and 4 bases from J, the junction contained 4 bases not matched to a gene. The CDR3 sequence is 14 residues long. Looked up from germline, CDR1 is SGHTA and CDR2 is FQGTGA. CDR3 nucleotides: TGTGCCAGCAGCACGGGACAGGGGTCCACTGAAGCTTTCTTT. Translating gives CASSTGQGSTEAFF.

The gene calls are TRBV3-1 (or the pseudogene TRBV3-2) and TRBJ1-2; 10 bases are shared with TRBD1. With V trimmed by 4 bases and J by 3 bases, 2 bases remained unmatched. Germline V gene lookup returns CDR1 LGHDT and CDR2 YNNKEL (reference sequence). The CDR3 covers 14 residues. The chain's CDR3 is CASSLTGGDYGYTF. The CDR3 nucleotides are TGTGCCAGCAGCCTGACAGGGGGCGACTATGGCTACACCTTC.

The chain has TRBV19 and TRBJ1-2; D gene unclear. This CDR3 has 13 amino acids. With 3 bases removed from V and 4 bases from J, the gap between germline ends came to 9 bases. The germline gives CDR1 LNHDA, CDR2 SQIVND (reference sequence). The CDR3 loop is CASSMRSGYGYTF. CDR3 DNA sequence: TGTGCCAGTAGTATGCGAAGTGGCTATGGCTACACCTTC.

V usage is TRBV11-2 and J usage is TRBJ2-7, with D possibly matching TRBD1 (7 bases). The CDR3 is 12 amino acids. Deletions cut 5 bases from V and 4 bases from J, with 9 bases between. Looked up from germline, CDR1 is SGHAT and CDR2 is FQNNGV. The CDR3 spells CASSPGGYEQYV. Here the CDR3 DNA reads TGTGCCAGCAGCCCAGGGGGGTACGAGCAGTACGTC.

The chain couples TRBV5-4 to TRBJ2-1; 7 nucleotides line up with TRBD1. The CDR3 runs 15 residues. The V and J ends lost 2 bases and 5 bases, in that order; junction bases with no gene match: 7. The germline V gene encodes CDR1 SGHNT and CDR2 YYREEE (reference sequence). The CDR3 bases are TGTGCCAGCAGCTTATCCTTGGACAGGAACAATGAGCAGTTCTTC. Its protein is CASSLSLDRNNEQFF.

CDR3 protein: CASSISRWDSRLNEQFF. In DNA, the CDR3 is TGTGCCAGTAGTATAAGCCGGTGGGACAGTCGGCTTAATGAGCAGTTCTTC. This sequence joins TRBV19 and TRBJ2-1, with TRBD1 matching over 7 bases. In germline, CDR1 is LNHDA, CDR2 SQIVND (reference sequence). There are 17 residues in the CDR3. V lost 2 bases to trimming and J lost 7 bases; unmatched junction nucleotides: 14.

In nucleotides, the CDR3 is TGTGCCAGTAGTGGAACAGGAACCACCGGGGGTCAGCCCCAGCATTTT. Translated: CASSGTGTTGGQPQHF. The chain uses TRBV19 and TRBJ1-5, with D maybe TRBD1 (5 bases). The V end lost 5 bases, the J end lost 6 bases, and 20 bases lay between the germline ends. Germline loops: CDR1 LNHDA, CDR2 SQIVND (reference sequence). CDR3 size: 16 residues.

J is TRBJ1-5 and V is TRBV2; 8 bases match TRBD1. Trimming cost V 4 bases and J 1 base; bases outside gene matches: 0. Germline-derived CDR1 and CDR2 are SNHLY and FYNNEI. The CDR3 consists of 14 residues. The CDR3 protein is CASSGTGSNQPQHF. In DNA, the CDR3 is TGTGCCAGCAGTGGGACAGGGAGCAATCAGCCCCAGCATTTT.

This clone was seen once. The chain recombines TRBV6-2 or TRBV6-3 with TRBJ2-7, with D hard to call. In germline, CDR1 is MNHEY, CDR2 SVGEGT. The V gene lost 4 bases and the J gene lost 2 bases, with 9 bases spanning the gap. This CDR3 has 13 amino acids. This chain's CDR3 is CASSLAYTYEQYF. The CDR3 DNA sequence: TGTGCCAGCAGTTTGGCATATACCTACGAGCAGTACTTC.

This sequence joins TRBV6-5 and TRBJ1-1; unclear D gene. Germline loops: CDR1 MNHEY, CDR2 SVGAGI. The CDR3 contains 16 residues. Between the trimmed V and J ends, which lost 0 bases and 0 bases, there was a span of 11 bases. Here the CDR3 DNA reads TGTGCCAGCAGTTACTCGAGCGGAAACTTGAACACTGAAGCTTTCTTT. It translates to CASSYSSGNLNTEAFF.

The rearrangement joins TRBV29-1 to TRBJ2-3; 9 positions agree with TRBD2. CDR3 length: 15 residues. V shed 5 bases, J shed 2 bases, and the junction held 8 bases outside the gene matches. Per the germline V gene, CDR1 is SQVTM and CDR2 is ANQGSEA. CDR3 nucleotide sequence: TGCAGCGTTAAAGGGTCTAGCGGGGTCACAGATACGCAGTATTTT. Translation: CSVKGSSGVTDTQYF.

This chain joins TRBV6-1 and TRBJ2-7, with TRBD1 matching over 7 bases. J was trimmed by 2 bases and V by 2 bases; bases with no gene match: 9. CDR1 and CDR2 from the germline V gene are MNHNS and SASEGT. This CDR3 is 16 amino acids long. The CDR3 region is CASSEPPQGLTYEQYF. DNA for the CDR3: TGTGCCAGCAGTGAACCCCCACAGGGGCTGACCTACGAGCAGTACTTC.

V usage is TRBV6-6 and J usage is TRBJ1-1; no clear D gene. V lost 4 bases to trimming and J lost 1 base, with 10 bases between them. Per the germline V gene, CDR1 is MNHNY and CDR2 is SVGAGI (reference sequence). There are 14 residues in the CDR3. The CDR3 region is CASSWAGTNTEAFF. In DNA, the CDR3 is TGTGCCAGCAGTTGGGCAGGAACGAACACTGAAGCTTTCTTT.

The chain joins TRBV5-1 to TRBJ1-2, with 7 positions matching TRBD1. Trimming took 0 bases from V and 4 from J; bases not matched to a gene: 3. The CDR3 runs 14 residues. From germline, CDR1 is SGHRS and CDR2 YFSETQ. The CDR3 sequence is CASSLGDRTYGYTF. In DNA, the CDR3 is TGCGCCAGCAGCTTGGGGGACAGAACCTATGGCTACACCTTC.

The chain employs TRBV13 and TRBJ1-1, with a possible D match to TRBD1 (5 bases). V lost 3 bases, J lost 1 base, and 9 bases lay in between. CDR1 and CDR2 (germline): PRHDT, FYEKMQ (reference sequence). The CDR3 is 14 amino acids. In DNA form, the CDR3 reads TGTGCCAGCAGCTTCGGGGGATCGAACACTGAAGCTTTCTTT. It specifies CASSFGGSNTEAFF.

This rearrangement joins TRBV27 to TRBJ2-7; 7 nucleotides align to TRBD1. Unmatched junction bases numbered 8, after V lost 6 bases and J lost 0 bases. Looked up from germline, CDR1 is MNHEY and CDR2 is SMNVEV (reference sequence). This CDR3 has 15 residues. The CDR3 DNA follows: TGTGCCAGCAGACGAACAGGGGCCCCCTCCTACGAGCAGTACTTC. Its protein product is CASRRTGAPSYEQYF.

This sequence joins TRBV10-3 and TRBJ2-1; 7 bases are shared with TRBD1. The CDR3 sequence is 16 residues long. CDR1 is ENHRY, CDR2 SYGVKD, per germline. The V segment lost 0 bases and the J segment 6 bases; nucleotides outside the gene matches: 8. The CDR3 coding sequence is TGTGCCATCAGTGAGTCAACAGGGGCGTCGGGCAATGAGCAGTTCTTC. This gives the protein CAISESTGASGNEQFF.